The present entry profiles one T cell receptor (beta chain) with its context. This sample was included in a study of blood T cell repertoires in COVID-19. Background on the study: From T cells, B-cell-depleted T cells, or PBMCs came the material, which was cDNA or gDNA.

Original methodology: Reference gene primer amplification yielded estimated nucleated cell counts. Profiled with immunoSEQ multiplex PCR; TCRdb holds only in-frame clones, not every one. The V and J calls and clone size were taken over from that table, and D and trimming were inferred from the DNA. The data show a few hundred thousand clones, with around 87% seen just once and roughly 2.5% held by the top ten. This CDR3 has 17 amino acids. In germline, CDR1 is SGHVS, CDR2 FNYEAQ. Trimming took off 1 base at V and 0 bases at J, with 10 bases between the two ends. The chain carries TRBV7-6 and TRBJ1-6; possibly TRBD1 for D (6 bases). The sequence derives from a woman aged 45-60 years with acute or convalescent COVID-19. Sequencing was done on a sample of peripheral blood. The CDR3 region has the DNA TGTGCCAGCAGCTTAGAGGGGGGGAGCTCCTATAATTCACCCCTCCACTTT. This encodes CASSLEGGSSYNSPLHF.